One and the same sample provided the 17 T cell receptor beta chains below, sequenced in a study of beta chain features in type 1 diabetes. Isolated RNA was reverse transcribed in full, so expressed TCRB transcripts were sequenced. The method was immunoSEQ multiplex PCR; TCRdb's version includes in-frame clones alone and lacks a portion of them. The table has about 140,000 clones, under 11% seen once. Input material: naive CD4+ T cells from blood. These receptors originate from a man younger than 30 in good health.

The genes are TRBV6-5 and TRBJ1-2; D gene unclear. The ends were cut back, 2 bases at V and 3 bases at J, with 4 bases in the middle. This CDR3 has 12 residues. The V gene's germline CDR1 is MNHEY and CDR2 SVGAGI. DNA for the CDR3: TGTGCCAGCAGTTACGCGGACTATGGCTACACCTTC. Translation gives CASSYADYGYTF.

The gene calls are TRBV5-6 and TRBJ2-4; possible D gene TRBD1, 5 bases. The CDR3 sequence is 14 residues long. Germline V CDR1 and CDR2: SGHDT, YYEEEE. The V gene lost 0 bases and the J gene lost 2 bases, with 6 bases spanning the gap. DNA of the CDR3: TGTGCCAGCAGCTTGGGACAGACCAAAAACATTCAGTACTTC. Protein: CASSLGQTKNIQYF.

The sample holds a few counts of this clone. The chain links TRBV18 to TRBJ1-2; D gene unclear. The CDR3 runs 16 residues. Per the germline V gene, CDR1 is KGHSH and CDR2 is LQKENI. Trimming took off 3 bases at V and 0 bases at J, with 14 bases between the two ends. CDR3 loop: CASSPNIQDSNYGYTF. The DNA of the CDR3 is TGTGCCAGCTCACCTAATATTCAGGACTCTAACTATGGCTACACCTTC.

A word on this clone: Its ends do not fully match the called genes, so a read error is possible. The chain couples TRBV11-1 to TRBJ2-2; 11 bases line up with TRBD2. CDR3 length equals 15 residues. Germline-derived CDR1 and CDR2 are SGHAT and FQDESV (reference sequence). CDR3 DNA: TGTGCCAGCAGCCTAGCGGGGGGTTATACCGGGGAGCTGTTTTTT. Translation: CASSLAGGYTGELFF. Full variable domain (outside the CDR3, taken from reference TRBV11-1 and TRBJ2-2): EAEVAQSPRYKITEKSQAVAFWCDPISGHATLYWYRQILGQGPELLVQFQDESVVDDSQLPKDRFSAERLKGVDSTLKIQPAELGDSAMYLCASSLAGGYTGELFFGEGSRLTVL.

The V gene is TRBV6-1, the J gene TRBJ2-7; D is possibly TRBD1 (6 bases). CDR1 and CDR2 from the germline V gene are MNHNS and SASEGT. Trimming removed 6 bases from V and 2 bases from J, with 14 bases in between. This CDR3 comprises 14 residues. The CDR3 region has the DNA TGTGCCAGCAGGTTTAATGGGGGCCCCTACGAGCAGTACTTC. This gives the protein CASRFNGGPYEQYF.

This clone has just a few counts. The CDR3 coding sequence is TGTGCCAGCAGTAGGAGCTCCTACGAGCAGTACTTC. This sequence encodes CASSRSSYEQYF. V gene TRBV27 combines with J gene TRBJ2-7; no clear D. Per germline, CDR1 MNHEY and CDR2 SMNVEV (reference sequence). V was trimmed by 5 bases and J by 0 bases, leaving 5 bases between them. This CDR3 is 12 amino acids long.

This clone was counted only a few times. V and J are TRBV5-4 and TRBJ1-4, with D tentatively TRBD1 (5 bases). The CDR3 is made up of 14 amino acids. CDR1 and CDR2 (germline): SGHNT, YYREEE (reference sequence). V lost 4 bases, J lost 4 bases, and 11 bases lay in between. In nucleotides, the CDR3 is TGTGCCAGCAGCCCGGACACCCTTAATGAAAAACTGTTTTTT. Its translation: CASSPDTLNEKLFF.

This clone has only a few counts. The V call is TRBV25-1, the J call TRBJ2-2, with 8 nucleotides matching TRBD1. Germline values: CDR1 MGHDK, CDR2 SYGVNS. This CDR3 contains 16 residues. V was clipped by 3 bases and J by 1 base; unmatched bases: 4. In DNA form, the CDR3 reads TGTGCCAGCAGTGATAGGACAGGGATGAACACCGGGGAGCTGTTTTTT. This codes for CASSDRTGMNTGELFF.

This clone has more than one count but fewer than ten. The chain combines TRBV13 with TRBJ2-5, with 7 bases lining up with TRBD2. With V trimmed by 0 bases and J by 3 bases, 4 bases remained unmatched. Germline CDR1 and CDR2: PRHDT and FYEKMQ (reference sequence). The CDR3 contains 15 residues. CDR3 coding DNA: TGTGCCAGCAGCTTAGGCGGGGCGGGGGAAGAGACCCAGTACTTC. Protein product: CASSLGGAGEETQYF. The whole variable domain, filled in from reference TRBV13 and TRBJ2-5, reads AAGVIQSPRHLIKEKRETATLKCYPIPRHDTVYWYQQGPGQDPQFLISFYEKMQSDKGSIPDRFSAQQFSDYHSELNMSSLELGDSALYFCASSLGGAGEETQYFGPGTRLLVL.

A few counts support this clone. The chain couples TRBV9 to TRBJ2-3, with a tentative D call TRBD1 (5 bases). Deletions cut 4 bases from V and 5 bases from J, with 17 bases between. CDR1 and CDR2 from the germline V gene are SGDLS and YYNGEE. This CDR3 region has 15 residues. The CDR3 sequence: CASSTQVVGGDTQYF. The DNA of the CDR3 is TGTGCCAGCAGCACACAGGTTGTAGGTGGAGATACGCAGTATTTT.

This clone occurred a few times. CDR3 amino acids: CASSQGLAGMGETQYF. The DNA of the CDR3 is TGTGCCAGCAGCCAAGGACTAGCGGGGATGGGTGAGACCCAGTACTTC. The chain uses TRBV7-9 and TRBJ2-5, with TRBD2 matching over 12 bases. Per the germline V gene, CDR1 is SEHNR and CDR2 is FQNEAQ (reference sequence). Trimming cost V 5 bases and J 5 bases; bases outside gene matches: 9. The length of the CDR3 is 16 residues.

This clone was counted only a few times. The chain carries TRBV30 and TRBJ1-4, with a tentative D call TRBD1 (6 bases). Looked up from germline, CDR1 is GTSNPN and CDR2 is SVGIG (reference sequence). This CDR3 has 17 amino acids. Trimming cost V 0 bases and J 0 bases, with 14 bases left between them. Written as DNA, the CDR3 is TGTGCCTGGAGTGTACCTTTAGGACAGTCAACTAATGAAAAACTGTTTTTT. Its translation: CAWSVPLGQSTNEKLFF.

The gene calls are TRBV27 and TRBJ2-7, with 7 bases matching TRBD1. With 3 bases clipped from V and 1 base from J, the junction kept 0 bases outside the gene matches. Germline CDR1 is MNHEY and CDR2 is SMNVEV (reference sequence). The CDR3 has 13 residues. The CDR3 spells CASSFRGSYEQYF. The CDR3 coding sequence is TGTGCCAGCAGTTTCAGGGGGTCCTACGAGCAGTACTTC.

The chain joins TRBV7-6 to TRBJ2-7, with D maybe TRBD1 (5 bases). Deletions cut 3 bases from V and 3 bases from J, with 6 bases between. CDR3 size: 12 residues. Germline values: CDR1 SGHVS, CDR2 FNYEAQ. DNA for the CDR3: TGTGCCAGCAGCTTCGACAGCTACGAGCAGTACTTC. Translating gives CASSFDSYEQYF. Based on the CDR3 plus reference TRBV7-6 and TRBJ2-7, the full variable domain is GAGVSQSPRYKVTKRGQDVALRCDPISGHVSLYWYRQALGQGPEFLTYFNYEAQQDKSGLPNDRFSAERPEGSISTLTIQRTEQRDSAMYRCASSFDSYEQYFGPGTRLTVT.

The rearrangement joins TRBV11-2 to TRBJ1-3; 8 positions agree with TRBD1. CDR1 and CDR2 from the germline V gene are SGHAT and FQNNGV. CDR3 size: 17 residues. Trimming cost V 5 bases and J 1 base; bases outside gene matches: 10. The CDR3 DNA follows: TGTGCCAGCAGCCTGGGACAGGCGAAAATATCTGGAAACACCATATATTTT. Translating gives CASSLGQAKISGNTIYF.

This chain connects TRBV6-5 to TRBJ2-1, with TRBD1 as a possible D gene (5 bases). V lost 7 bases and J lost 3, with 16 bases in between. There are 15 residues in the CDR3. CDR1 and CDR2 (germline): MNHEY, SVGAGI. CDR3 nucleotides: TGTGCCAGCACCCCGACAGCAATTCTCTACAATGAGCAGTTCTTC. This sequence encodes CASTPTAILYNEQFF.

This clone turned up a few times. The J gene is TRBJ1-2, the V gene TRBV27, with 8 bases matching TRBD1. J lost 7 bases, V lost 6 bases, and 7 bases had no gene match. Germline assignment: CDR1 MNHEY and CDR2 SMNVEV (reference sequence). This CDR3 region has 13 residues. This CDR3 reads CASRKTGGGGYTF. The CDR3 DNA follows: TGTGCCAGCAGAAAAACAGGGGGGGGTGGCTACACCTTC.